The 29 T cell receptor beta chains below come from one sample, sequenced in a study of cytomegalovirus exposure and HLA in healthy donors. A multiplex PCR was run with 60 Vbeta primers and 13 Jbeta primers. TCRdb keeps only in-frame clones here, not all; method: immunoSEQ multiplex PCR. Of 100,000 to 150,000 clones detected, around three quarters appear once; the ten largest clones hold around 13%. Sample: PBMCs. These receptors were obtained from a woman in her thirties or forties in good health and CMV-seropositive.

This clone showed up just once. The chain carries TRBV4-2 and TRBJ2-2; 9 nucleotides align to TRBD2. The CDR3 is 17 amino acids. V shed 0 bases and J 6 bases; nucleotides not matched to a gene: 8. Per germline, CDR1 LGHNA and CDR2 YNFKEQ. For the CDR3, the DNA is TGTGCCAGCAGCCAAGACGTTAGCGGGAGTTTTTCCGGGGAGCTGTTTTTT. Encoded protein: CASSQDVSGSFSGELFF.

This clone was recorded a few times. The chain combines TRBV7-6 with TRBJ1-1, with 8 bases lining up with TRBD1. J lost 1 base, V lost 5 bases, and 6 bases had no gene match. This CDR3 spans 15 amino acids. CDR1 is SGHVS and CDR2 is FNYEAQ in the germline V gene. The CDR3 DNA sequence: TGTGCCAGCAGCGGCCCCGGGACAGGGAACACTGAAGCTTTCTTT. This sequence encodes CASSGPGTGNTEAFF.

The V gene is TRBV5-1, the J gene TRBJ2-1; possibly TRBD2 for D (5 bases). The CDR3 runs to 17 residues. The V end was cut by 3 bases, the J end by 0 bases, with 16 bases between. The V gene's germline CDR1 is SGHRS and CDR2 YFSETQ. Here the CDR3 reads CASSYFTGSPSYNEQFF. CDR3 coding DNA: TGCGCCAGCAGCTATTTCACGGGGTCCCCCTCCTACAATGAGCAGTTCTTC. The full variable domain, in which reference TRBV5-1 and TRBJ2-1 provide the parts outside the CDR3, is KAGVTQTPRYLIKTRGQQVTLSCSPISGHRSVSWYQQTPGQGLQFLFEYFSETQRNKGNFPGRFSGRQFSNSRSEMNVSTLELGDSALYLCASSYFTGSPSYNEQFFGPGTRLTVL.

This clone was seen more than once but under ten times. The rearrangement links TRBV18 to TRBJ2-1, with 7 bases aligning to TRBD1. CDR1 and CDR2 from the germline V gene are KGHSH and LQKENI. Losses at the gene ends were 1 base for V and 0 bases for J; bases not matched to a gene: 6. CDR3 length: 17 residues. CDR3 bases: TGTGCCAGCTCACCACGAAGGGGACAGAGCTCCTACAATGAGCAGTTCTTC. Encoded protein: CASSPRRGQSSYNEQFF.

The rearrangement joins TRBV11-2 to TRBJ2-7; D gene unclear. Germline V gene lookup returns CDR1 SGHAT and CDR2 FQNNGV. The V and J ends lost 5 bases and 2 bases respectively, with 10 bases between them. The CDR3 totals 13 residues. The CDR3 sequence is CASSPTSAYEQYF. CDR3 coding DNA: TGTGCCAGCAGCCCCACATCAGCCTACGAGCAGTACTTC.

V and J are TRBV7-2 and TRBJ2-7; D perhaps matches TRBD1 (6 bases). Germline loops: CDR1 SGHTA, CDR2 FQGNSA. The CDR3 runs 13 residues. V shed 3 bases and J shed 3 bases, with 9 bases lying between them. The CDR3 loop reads CASSFSRGYEQYF. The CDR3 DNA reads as TGTGCCAGCAGCTTCAGCAGGGGCTACGAGCAGTACTTC.

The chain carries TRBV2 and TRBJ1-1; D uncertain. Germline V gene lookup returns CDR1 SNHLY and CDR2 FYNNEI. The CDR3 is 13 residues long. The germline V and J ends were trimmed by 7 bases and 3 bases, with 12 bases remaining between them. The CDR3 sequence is CASTPGSHTEAFF. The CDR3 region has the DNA TGTGCCAGCACCCCCGGGAGTCACACTGAAGCTTTCTTT.

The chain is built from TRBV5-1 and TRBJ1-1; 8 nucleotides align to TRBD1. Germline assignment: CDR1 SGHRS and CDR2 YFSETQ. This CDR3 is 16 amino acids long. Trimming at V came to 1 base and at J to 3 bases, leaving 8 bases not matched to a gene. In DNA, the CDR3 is TGCGCCAGCAGCTTGATCAGGGGGCCGATTGACACTGAAGCTTTCTTT. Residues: CASSLIRGPIDTEAFF.

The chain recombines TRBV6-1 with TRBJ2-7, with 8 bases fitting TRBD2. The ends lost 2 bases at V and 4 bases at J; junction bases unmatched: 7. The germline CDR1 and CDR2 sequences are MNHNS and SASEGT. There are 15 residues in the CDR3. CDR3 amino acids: CASSEFRGGGYEQYF. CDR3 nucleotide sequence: TGTGCCAGCAGTGAATTTCGGGGGGGAGGATACGAGCAGTACTTC.

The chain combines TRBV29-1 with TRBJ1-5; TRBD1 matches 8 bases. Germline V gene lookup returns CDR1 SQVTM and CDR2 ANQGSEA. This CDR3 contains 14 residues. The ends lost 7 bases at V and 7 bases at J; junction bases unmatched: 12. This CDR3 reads CSAIIGPGGQPQHF. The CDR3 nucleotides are TGCAGCGCCATTATCGGGCCAGGGGGCCAGCCCCAGCATTTT.

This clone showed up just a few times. CDR3 protein: CGGEENTEAFF. Here the CDR3 DNA reads TGCGGGGGGGAGGAGAACACTGAAGCTTTCTTT. J is TRBJ1-1 and V is TRBV20-1; a possible D gene is TRBD1 (5 bases). Per the germline V gene, CDR1 is DFQATT and CDR2 is SNEGSKA (reference sequence). This CDR3 has 11 residues.

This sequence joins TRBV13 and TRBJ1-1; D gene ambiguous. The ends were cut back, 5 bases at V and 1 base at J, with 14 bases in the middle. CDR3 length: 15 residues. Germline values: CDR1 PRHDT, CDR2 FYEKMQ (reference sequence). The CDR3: CASSLPEGANTEAFF. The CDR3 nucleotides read TGTGCCAGCAGCCTTCCGGAGGGTGCGAACACTGAAGCTTTCTTT.

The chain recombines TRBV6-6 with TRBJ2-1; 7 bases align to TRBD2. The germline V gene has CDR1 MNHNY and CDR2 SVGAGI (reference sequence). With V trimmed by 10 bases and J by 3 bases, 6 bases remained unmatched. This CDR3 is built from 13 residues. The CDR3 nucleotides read TGTGCCACCGACACTAGCGACTACAATGAGCAGTTCTTC. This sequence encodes CATDTSDYNEQFF.

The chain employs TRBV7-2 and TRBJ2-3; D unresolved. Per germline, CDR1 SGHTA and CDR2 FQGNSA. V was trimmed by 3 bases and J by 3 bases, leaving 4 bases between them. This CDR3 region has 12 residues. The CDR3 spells CASSFPTDTQYF. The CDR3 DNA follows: TGTGCCAGCAGCTTCCCAACAGATACGCAGTATTTT.

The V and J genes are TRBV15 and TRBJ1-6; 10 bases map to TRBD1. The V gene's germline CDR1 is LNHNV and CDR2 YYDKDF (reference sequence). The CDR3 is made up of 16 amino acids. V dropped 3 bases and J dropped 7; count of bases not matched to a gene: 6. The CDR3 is CATSSPDRGNNSPLHF. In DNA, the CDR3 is TGTGCCACCAGCAGTCCGGACAGGGGGAACAATTCACCCCTCCACTTT.

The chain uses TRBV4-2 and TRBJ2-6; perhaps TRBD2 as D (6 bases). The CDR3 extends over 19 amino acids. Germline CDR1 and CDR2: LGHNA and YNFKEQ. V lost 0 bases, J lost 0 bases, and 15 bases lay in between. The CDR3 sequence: CASSQDGSSGGSGANVLTF. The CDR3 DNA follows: TGTGCCAGCAGCCAAGATGGGAGTAGCGGCGGCTCTGGGGCCAACGTCCTGACTTTC.

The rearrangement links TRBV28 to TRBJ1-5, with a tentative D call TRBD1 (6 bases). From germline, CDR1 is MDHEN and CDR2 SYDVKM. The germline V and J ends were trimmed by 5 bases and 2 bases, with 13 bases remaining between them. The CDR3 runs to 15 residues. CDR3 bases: TGTGCCAGCAGTCCGGGGGGGGGCGGCAATCAGCCCCAGCATTTT. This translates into CASSPGGGGNQPQHF.

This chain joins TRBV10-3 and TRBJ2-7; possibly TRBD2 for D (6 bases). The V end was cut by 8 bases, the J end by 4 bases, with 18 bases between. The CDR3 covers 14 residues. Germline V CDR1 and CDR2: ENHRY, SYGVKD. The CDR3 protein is CAIADAGMVYEQYF. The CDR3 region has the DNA TGTGCCATCGCAGACGCGGGGATGGTATACGAGCAGTACTTC.

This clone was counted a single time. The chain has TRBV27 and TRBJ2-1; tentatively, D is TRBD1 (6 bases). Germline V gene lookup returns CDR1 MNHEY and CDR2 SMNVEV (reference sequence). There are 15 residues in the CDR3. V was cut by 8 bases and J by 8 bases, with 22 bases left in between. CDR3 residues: CASVPSGAGEYEQFF. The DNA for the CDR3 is TGTGCCAGCGTTCCAAGCGGAGCAGGGGAGTATGAGCAGTTCTTC.

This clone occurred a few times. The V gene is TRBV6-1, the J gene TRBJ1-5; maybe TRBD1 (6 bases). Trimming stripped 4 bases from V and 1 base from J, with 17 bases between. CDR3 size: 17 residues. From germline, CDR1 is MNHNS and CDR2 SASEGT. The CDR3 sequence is CASSVSTGTSSNQPQHF. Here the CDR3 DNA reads TGTGCCAGCAGTGTGTCGACCGGGACATCCAGCAATCAGCCCCAGCATTTT.

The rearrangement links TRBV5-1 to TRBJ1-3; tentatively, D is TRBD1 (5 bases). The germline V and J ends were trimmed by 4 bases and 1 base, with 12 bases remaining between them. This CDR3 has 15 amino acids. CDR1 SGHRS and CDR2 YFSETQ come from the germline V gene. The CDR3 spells CASSHQGNSGNTIYF. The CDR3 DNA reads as TGCGCCAGCAGCCACCAGGGTAATTCTGGAAACACCATATATTTT.

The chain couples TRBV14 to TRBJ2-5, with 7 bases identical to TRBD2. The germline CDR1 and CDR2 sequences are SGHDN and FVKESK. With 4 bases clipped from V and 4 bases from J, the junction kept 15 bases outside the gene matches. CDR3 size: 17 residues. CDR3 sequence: CASSRHEWASGRETQYF. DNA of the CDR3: TGTGCCAGCAGCCGCCACGAGTGGGCTAGCGGCCGAGAGACCCAGTACTTC. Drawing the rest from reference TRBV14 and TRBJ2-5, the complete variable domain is EAGVTQFPSHSVIEKGQTVTLRCDPISGHDNLYWYRRVMGKEIKFLLHFVKESKQDESGMPNNRFLAERTGGTYSTLKVQPAELEDSGVYFCASSRHEWASGRETQYFGPGTRLLVL.

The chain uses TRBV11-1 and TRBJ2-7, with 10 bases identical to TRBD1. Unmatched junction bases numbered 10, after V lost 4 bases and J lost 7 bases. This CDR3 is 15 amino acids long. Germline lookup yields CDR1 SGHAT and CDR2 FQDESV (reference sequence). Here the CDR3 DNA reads TGTGCCAGCAGCTCGCCGGACAGGGGGGTTCGAGAGCAGTACTTC. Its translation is CASSSPDRGVREQYF.

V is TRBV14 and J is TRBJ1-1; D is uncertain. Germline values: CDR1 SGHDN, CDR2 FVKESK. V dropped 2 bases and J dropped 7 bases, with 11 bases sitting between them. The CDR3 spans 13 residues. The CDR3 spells CASSQWEVGEAFF. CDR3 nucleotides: TGTGCCAGCAGCCAATGGGAGGTCGGTGAAGCTTTCTTT.

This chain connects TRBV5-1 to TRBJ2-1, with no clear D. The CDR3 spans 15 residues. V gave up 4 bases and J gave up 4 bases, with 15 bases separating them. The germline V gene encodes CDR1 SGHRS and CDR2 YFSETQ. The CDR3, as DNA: TGCGCCAGCAGCGTAAGCCCGCCAACTTACAATGAGCAGTTCTTC. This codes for CASSVSPPTYNEQFF.

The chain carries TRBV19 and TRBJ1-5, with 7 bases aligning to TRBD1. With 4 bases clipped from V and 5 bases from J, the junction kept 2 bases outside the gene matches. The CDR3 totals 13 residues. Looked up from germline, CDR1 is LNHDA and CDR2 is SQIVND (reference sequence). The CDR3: CASSRDSHQPQHF. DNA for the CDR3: TGTGCCAGTAGTAGGGACAGCCATCAGCCCCAGCATTTT.

This CDR3 is CASSLTSVQETQYF. The CDR3 DNA sequence: TGTGCCAGCAGTCTCACTAGCGTTCAAGAGACCCAGTACTTC. The chain recombines TRBV28 with TRBJ2-5; 7 bases align to TRBD2. CDR1 is MDHEN, CDR2 SYDVKM, per germline. V lost 5 bases and J lost 2; bases outside the gene matches: 5. The CDR3 contains 14 residues.

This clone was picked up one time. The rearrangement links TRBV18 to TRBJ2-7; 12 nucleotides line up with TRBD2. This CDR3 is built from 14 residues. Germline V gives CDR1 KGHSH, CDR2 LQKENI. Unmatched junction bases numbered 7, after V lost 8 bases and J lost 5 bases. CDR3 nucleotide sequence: TGTGCCAGCACGGGACTAGCGGGTAAAAACGAGCAGTACTTC. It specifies CASTGLAGKNEQYF.

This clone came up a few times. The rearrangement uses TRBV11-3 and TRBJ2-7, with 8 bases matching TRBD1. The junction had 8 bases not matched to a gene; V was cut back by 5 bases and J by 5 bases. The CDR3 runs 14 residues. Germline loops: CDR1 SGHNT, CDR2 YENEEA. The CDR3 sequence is CASSTRQGYHEQYF. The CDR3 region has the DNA TGTGCCAGCAGCACGCGACAGGGGTATCACGAGCAGTACTTC.